The next 29 T cell receptor beta chains were all read from a single sample in a study of shared clonotypes between healthy human individuals. The protocol was immunoSEQ multiplex PCR, while the TCRdb copy is restricted to in-frame clones and leaves out a portion. This sample has some 240,000 clones, with 60% to 80% found just once. The sequencing input was memory CD4+ T cells sorted from blood. Regarding subset: CD45RA-negative fraction. These receptors originate from a man younger than 40 in good health.

V and J are TRBV5-4 and TRBJ2-3, with D perhaps matching TRBD1 (5 bases). V was cut by 3 bases and J by 4 bases, with 15 bases left in between. Germline CDR1 is SGHNT and CDR2 is YYREEE (reference sequence). This CDR3 region has 15 residues. The chain's CDR3 is CASSSPGRVADTQYF. The CDR3 bases are TGTGCCAGCAGCTCGCCCGGCAGGGTCGCAGATACGCAGTATTTT.

The chain joins TRBV5-6 to TRBJ2-3, with TRBD1 identical over 9 bases. The V segment lost 4 bases and the J segment 4 bases; nucleotides outside the gene matches: 7. The CDR3 is 15 amino acids. Germline-derived CDR1 and CDR2 are SGHDT and YYEEEE. The CDR3 DNA reads as TGTGCCAGCAGCCCAGACAGGGGGTTGGCAGATACGCAGTATTTT. Its protein is CASSPDRGLADTQYF.

The J gene is TRBJ2-7, the V gene TRBV10-3; the D gene could be TRBD1 or TRBD2 (5 bases each). CDR1 and CDR2 from the germline V gene are ENHRY and SYGVKD. The CDR3 length is 11 residues. Trimming removed 8 bases from V and 7 bases from J, with 12 bases in between. The CDR3, as DNA: TGTGCCATCTCAGGGACCCGAGAGCAGTACTTC. Translating it yields CAISGTREQYF.

This rearrangement joins TRBV5-1 to TRBJ2-7, with 11 bases aligning to TRBD2. CDR3 length: 18 amino acids. Trimming removed 4 bases from V and 6 bases from J; junction bases left unmatched: 18. In germline, CDR1 is SGHRS, CDR2 YFSETQ. The CDR3 region is CASSRSSPGVAGGGEQYF. The CDR3 nucleotides read TGCGCCAGCAGCAGATCATCCCCAGGGGTAGCGGGAGGGGGCGAGCAGTACTTC.

The chain uses TRBV2 and TRBJ2-3; no definite D call. The CDR3 contains 15 residues. Trimming left V 4 bases short and J 2 bases short, with 13 bases between. The germline V gene encodes CDR1 SNHLY and CDR2 FYNNEI. CDR3: CASSGSFGFTDTQYF. The DNA of the CDR3 is TGTGCCAGCAGTGGGTCATTCGGATTCACAGATACGCAGTATTTT.

The table lists this clone with a few counts. The chain recombines TRBV6-5 with TRBJ2-7; the D call may be TRBD1 or TRBD2 (5 bases each). V was trimmed by 2 bases and J by 7 bases, leaving 18 bases between them. This CDR3 comprises 15 residues. Germline loops: CDR1 MNHEY, CDR2 SVGAGI. CDR3 region: CASSYPGAPPREQYF. Written as DNA, the CDR3 is TGTGCCAGCAGTTACCCCGGGGCACCACCTCGGGAGCAGTACTTC.

The chain has TRBV5-1 and TRBJ2-3; perhaps TRBD2 as D (6 bases). Germline CDR1 and CDR2: SGHRS and YFSETQ. V shed 4 bases and J shed 1 base, with 13 bases lying between them. The CDR3 has 15 residues. The CDR3 bases are TGCGCCAGCAGCGACCCGGGACTCGGCACAGATACGCAGTATTTT. This codes for CASSDPGLGTDTQYF.

This chain uses TRBV14 with TRBJ2-3, with unresolved D. V was pared by 1 base and J by 1 base, with 6 bases between. Germline CDR1 is SGHDN and CDR2 is FVKESK. The CDR3 spans 14 residues. In nucleotides, the CDR3 is TGTGCCAGCAGCCAAGTTGGCGGCACAGATACGCAGTATTTT. It is translated as CASSQVGGTDTQYF.

V and J are TRBV7-9 and TRBJ1-2; 10 bases are shared with TRBD1. CDR1 is SEHNR and CDR2 is FQNEAQ in the germline V gene (reference sequence). The CDR3 runs 18 residues. With 2 bases clipped from V and 0 bases from J, the junction kept 9 bases outside the gene matches. The CDR3 coding sequence is TGTGCCAGCAGCTTATTCTGGGACAGGGGCGCATCTAACTATGGCTACACCTTC. As protein: CASSLFWDRGASNYGYTF. The full variable domain, its missing parts supplied by reference TRBV7-9 and TRBJ1-2, is DTGVSQNPRHKITKRGQNVTFRCDPISEHNRLYWYRQTLGQGPEFLTYFQNEAQLEKSRLLSDRFSAERPKGSFSTLEIQRTEQGDSAMYLCASSLFWDRGASNYGYTFGSGTRLTVV.

The genes are TRBV30 and TRBJ2-1; D may match TRBD1 or TRBD2 (6 bases each). There are 15 residues in the CDR3. Germline loops: CDR1 GTSNPN, CDR2 SVGIG (reference sequence). Trimming took 6 bases from V and 2 from J, leaving 17 bases between them. DNA for the CDR3: TGTGCCTGCTTCCGAGGGGGGAGTACCTACAATGAGCAGTTCTTC. Protein product: CACFRGGSTYNEQFF.

This clone turned up a few times. The V and J genes are TRBV11-3 and TRBJ2-2; 7 nucleotides match TRBD1. The CDR3 extends over 13 amino acids. CDR1 is SGHNT and CDR2 is YENEEA in the germline V gene. Trimming removed 9 bases from V and 5 bases from J; junction bases left unmatched: 6. CDR3 amino acids: CASKGAPTGELFF. The CDR3, as DNA: TGTGCCAGTAAGGGGGCGCCGACCGGGGAGCTGTTTTTT.

The V gene is TRBV28, the J gene TRBJ1-2; 9 bases fit TRBD1. Germline V gene sequence: CDR1 MDHEN, CDR2 SYDVKM. The ends lost 5 bases at V and 2 bases at J; junction bases unmatched: 6. This CDR3 is 15 amino acids long. The CDR3 loop reads CASSGTGRSNYGYTF. The DNA for the CDR3 is TGTGCCAGCAGTGGGACAGGGCGCAGCAACTATGGCTACACCTTC.

The chain is built from TRBV5-5 and TRBJ2-7, with D possibly being TRBD2 (7 bases). Germline V gene lookup returns CDR1 SGHKS and CDR2 YYEKEE (reference sequence). This CDR3 has 15 residues. Trimming left V 4 bases short and J 3 bases short, with 17 bases between. CDR3 DNA sequence: TGTGCCAGCAGCGACGGGGGGACATATCTCTACGAGCAGTACTTC. Encoded protein: CASSDGGTYLYEQYF. The full variable domain, rest sourced from reference TRBV5-5 and TRBJ2-7, is DAGVTQSPTHLIKTRGQQVTLRCSPISGHKSVSWYQQVLGQGPQFIFQYYEKEERGRGNFPDRFSARQFPNYSSELNVNALLLGDSALYLCASSDGGTYLYEQYFGPGTRLTVT.

This chain joins TRBV19 and TRBJ1-1; 9 bases are shared with TRBD1. The length of the CDR3 is 19 residues. V lost 5 bases, J lost 1 base, and 17 bases stayed unmatched. CDR1 and CDR2 (germline): LNHDA, SQIVND (reference sequence). The CDR3 coding sequence is TGTGCCAGTAGTCCTCGGCTGAGGACAGGGGCCCCCGCGAACACTGAAGCTTTCTTT. Amino acids: CASSPRLRTGAPANTEAFF.

The rearrangement joins TRBV7-9 to TRBJ1-1; D call uncertain. Trimming cost V 3 bases and J 4 bases, with 9 bases left between them. The CDR3 totals 13 residues. Germline V gives CDR1 SEHNR, CDR2 FQNEAQ (reference sequence). Written as DNA, the CDR3 is TGTGCCAGCAGCTTTTTAAGCGGCACTGAAGCTTTCTTT. Translation gives CASSFLSGTEAFF.

The V and J genes are TRBV11-2 and TRBJ1-1; D gene uncertain. V was pared by 5 bases and J by 1 base, with 11 bases between. The germline gives CDR1 SGHAT, CDR2 FQNNGV. The CDR3 extends over 14 amino acids. The CDR3 DNA is TGTGCCAGCAGCAGGGATTTCAGGAACACTGAAGCTTTCTTT. Translation: CASSRDFRNTEAFF.

The rearrangement uses TRBV10-1 and TRBJ2-1; D possibly corresponds to TRBD2 (5 bases). Trimming pared 1 base from V and 5 bases from J, leaving 9 bases between. Germline assignment: CDR1 WNHNN and CDR2 SYGVQD (reference sequence). The CDR3 covers 14 residues. Here the CDR3 reads CASSELRADNEQFF. The CDR3 coding sequence is TGCGCCAGCAGTGAGTTGAGGGCCGACAATGAGCAGTTCTTC.

The chain employs TRBV5-1 and TRBJ2-5, with a tentative D call TRBD1 (5 bases). The V end was cut by 4 bases, the J end by 13 bases, with 20 bases between. The CDR3 is 13 residues long. Looked up from germline, CDR1 is SGHRS and CDR2 is YFSETQ. DNA for the CDR3: TGCGCCAGCAGCGGGGCGACGGACGACGGCCGGTACTTC. Translated, it gives CASSGATDDGRYF.

This clone was observed a few times. The V call is TRBV5-1, the J call TRBJ1-1; D may be TRBD1 (6 bases). The CDR3 consists of 15 residues. Per germline, CDR1 SGHRS and CDR2 YFSETQ. V lost 5 bases, J lost 4 bases, and 18 bases lay in between. The CDR3 sequence: CASSRGAGEGTEAFF. In DNA, the CDR3 is TGCGCCAGCAGTAGGGGGGCGGGAGAGGGCACTGAAGCTTTCTTT.

The chain has TRBV29-1 and TRBJ2-1, with 7 bases that match TRBD2. The V segment lost 3 bases and the J segment 7 bases; nucleotides outside the gene matches: 12. CDR1 is SQVTM and CDR2 is ANQGSEA in the germline V gene. The CDR3 contains 15 residues. DNA for the CDR3: TGCAGCGTTGAGGGAGGGCTAGCAAGTTATAATGAGCAGTTCTTC. This translates into CSVEGGLASYNEQFF.

This chain's CDR3 is CASSSRLNTEAFF. Here the CDR3 DNA reads TGTGCCAGCAGTTCCCGCTTGAACACTGAAGCTTTCTTT. This sequence joins TRBV9 and TRBJ1-1; no clear D. Trimming left V 5 bases short and J 0 bases short, with 8 bases between. This CDR3 region has 13 residues. CDR1 is SGDLS and CDR2 is YYNGEE in the germline V gene.

The chain carries TRBV7-8 and TRBJ1-2; D possibly corresponds to TRBD1 (5 bases). Trimming removed 4 bases from V and 5 bases from J, with 14 bases in between. Germline-derived CDR1 and CDR2 are SGHVS and FQNEAQ. CDR3 length: 14 amino acids. This chain's CDR3 is CASSSRGSRYGYTF. The CDR3 DNA is TGTGCCAGCAGCTCTAGGGGTTCTCGGTATGGCTACACCTTC.

This rearrangement joins TRBV5-1 to TRBJ2-4, with 15 bases that match TRBD2. With 4 bases clipped from V and 8 bases from J, the junction kept 16 bases outside the gene matches. CDR1 and CDR2 from the germline V gene are SGHRS and YFSETQ. This CDR3 has 19 amino acids. The CDR3 nucleotides read TGCGCCAGCAGCCTGATGGGACTAGCGGGAGGCGGGTCAAAGGACATTCAGTACTTC. It specifies CASSLMGLAGGGSKDIQYF.

This clone was seen only once. The V call is TRBV7-2, the J call TRBJ2-1, with D maybe TRBD1 (6 bases). The germline V gene has CDR1 SGHTA and CDR2 FQGNSA. This CDR3 is 13 amino acids long. V lost 5 bases and J lost 9, with 14 bases in between. CDR3 in DNA: TGTGCCAGCAGCCCCCACCGGGACACTGAGCAGTTCTTC. This encodes CASSPHRDTEQFF. The full variable domain, its missing parts supplied by reference TRBV7-2 and TRBJ2-1, is GAGVSQSPSNKVTEKGKDVELRCDPISGHTALYWYRQSLGQGLEFLIYFQGNSAPDKSGLPSDRFSAERTGGSVSTLTIQRTQQEDSAVYLCASSPHRDTEQFFGPGTRLTVL.

This sequence joins TRBV6-5 and TRBJ1-2, with TRBD1 matching over 8 bases. Trimming at V came to 4 bases and at J to 2 bases, leaving 9 bases not matched to a gene. This CDR3 comprises 16 residues. CDR1 and CDR2 (germline): MNHEY, SVGAGI. This chain's CDR3 is CASSFDRTGKNYGYTF. The CDR3 DNA reads as TGTGCCAGCAGTTTTGACAGGACAGGGAAAAACTATGGCTACACCTTC.

V is TRBV7-2 and J is TRBJ2-7, with 8 bases matching TRBD1. This CDR3 has 13 residues. CDR1 is SGHTA, CDR2 FQGNSA, per germline. The J segment lost 5 bases and the V segment lost 5 bases, leaving 5 bases of the junction unmatched. This chain's CDR3 is CASSPGQADEQYF. The CDR3 DNA follows: TGTGCCAGCAGCCCGGGACAGGCCGACGAGCAGTACTTC.

J is TRBJ1-1 and V is TRBV2; D may be TRBD1 (5 bases). V lost 7 bases, J lost 6 bases, and 21 bases lay in between. The CDR3 consists of 15 residues. Germline V lookup: CDR1 SNHLY, CDR2 FYNNEI. In DNA, the CDR3 is TGTGCCAGCAAAGTAGGCGGAACAGGTCTTGCTGAAGCTTTCTTT. It codes for CASKVGGTGLAEAFF.

The chain uses TRBV30 and TRBJ1-3, with 8 bases that match TRBD1. CDR1 GTSNPN and CDR2 SVGIG come from the germline V gene (reference sequence). The CDR3 is 17 residues long. V lost 0 bases to trimming and J lost 0 bases; unmatched junction nucleotides: 7. The DNA of the CDR3 is TGTGCCTGGAGTGTTCGGACAGGGATATTCTCTGGAAACACCATATATTTT. This sequence encodes CAWSVRTGIFSGNTIYF.

The chain combines TRBV30 with TRBJ2-3; D is undetermined. Germline V CDR1 and CDR2: GTSNPN, SVGIG (reference sequence). V gave up 7 bases and J gave up 0 bases, with 11 bases separating them. The CDR3 consists of 13 residues. The CDR3 bases are TGTGCCTTATCAGCAGATAGCACAGATACGCAGTATTTT. It is translated as CALSADSTDTQYF.